These T cell receptor beta chains were read from a single sample in a study of human T cells and chemical hapten exposure. Each CDR3 protein is one row after TCRdb ran MiXCR on the RACE reads. The table shows 35,000 to 50,000 distinct CDR3 sequences, with 3.5% to 4% occurring only once. The sample consisted of whole blood. The receptors here all came from a human donor in good health. Some clones in this sample may be carry-over from other donors' samples. CDR3s include the opening cysteine and the closing phenylalanine or tryptophan.

V | CDR3
TRBV11-2 | CASSRLTSGSADTQYF
TRBV29-1 | CSVEDLQISDTKNHEQYF
TRBV28 | CASRDLRTSFDETQYF
TRBV20-1 | CSARVLAGLNNEQFF
TRBV10-2 | CASKDYQGNTIYF
TRBV18 | CASSPSRDSSPDTQYF
TRBV4-2 | CASSQQQGAGGTFF
TRBV5-1 | CASSLGAQAEAFF
TRBV3-1 | CASSQTPGLEAREQYF
TRBV12-3/TRBV12-4 | CASSLGLAGPSDTQYF
TRBV2 | CASRLDRGVTSNQPQHF